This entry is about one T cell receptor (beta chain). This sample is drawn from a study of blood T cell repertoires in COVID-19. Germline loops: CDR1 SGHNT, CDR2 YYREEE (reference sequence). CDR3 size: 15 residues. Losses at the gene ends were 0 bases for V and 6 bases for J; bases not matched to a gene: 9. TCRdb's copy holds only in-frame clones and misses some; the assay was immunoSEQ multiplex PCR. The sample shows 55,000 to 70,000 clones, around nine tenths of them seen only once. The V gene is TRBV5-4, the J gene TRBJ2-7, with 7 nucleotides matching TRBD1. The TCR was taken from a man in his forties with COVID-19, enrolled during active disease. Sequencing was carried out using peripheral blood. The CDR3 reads CASSLERGQDGEQYF. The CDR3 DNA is TGTGCCAGCAGCTTGGAGAGGGGGCAGGACGGCGAGCAGTACTTC.